This TCR beta chain originates from a study of blood T cell repertoires in COVID-19. The data were produced by immunoSEQ multiplex PCR, yet TCRdb's version contains in-frame clones alone and is incomplete. The sample yields 100,000 to 120,000 clones, about 84% seen once. CDR1 and CDR2 from the germline V gene are SGHRS and YFSETQ. There are 15 residues in the CDR3. V was cut by 4 bases and J by 7 bases, with 17 bases left in between. This TCR derives from a man between 45 and 60 years old with acute or convalescent COVID-19. The sequencing sample was made of peripheral blood. The chain joins TRBV5-1 to TRBJ2-2; the D gene is possibly TRBD2 (5 bases). The CDR3 sequence is CASSQIRTGVGELFF. CDR3 sequence (DNA): TGCGCCAGCAGCCAAATACGGACCGGGGTCGGGGAGCTGTTTTTT.